This T cell receptor (beta chain) originates from a study of T cells in localized non-small cell lung cancer. TCRdb keeps only in-frame clones here, not all; method: immunoSEQ multiplex PCR. The data show roughly 20,000 clones, over 75% seen once. V was pared by 4 bases and J by 6 bases, with 7 bases of the junction left unmatched. The CDR3 runs 15 residues. Germline V gene sequence: CDR1 PRHDT, CDR2 FYEKMQ (reference sequence). Study-wide results and limits: Elevated blood T cell density was associated with longer overall survival. Because only a single region of the tumor was sequenced, heterogeneity remains possible.

This clone was detected only a few times. The antigen is unknown. The chain recombines TRBV13 with TRBJ2-3; the match to TRBD2 covers 10 bases. This specimen consisted of peripheral blood, obtained before any cancer treatment. The clonotype originates from a man aged 35 to 70 with stage I lung adenocarcinoma. The CDR3 region has the DNA TGTGCCAGCAGCTCCGAGCGGGGGGGAGGGGATACGCAGTATTTT. Its protein is CASSSERGGGDTQYF.